This T cell receptor beta chain comes out of a study of cytomegalovirus exposure and HLA in healthy donors. It was with 60 Vbeta and 13 Jbeta primers that the PCR ran. Sequenced by immunoSEQ multiplex PCR; TCRdb stores in-frame clones only, minus some. The sample carries roughly 98,000 clones, about 81% recorded once. The CDR3 spans 16 residues. V was pared by 10 bases and J by 2 bases, with 11 bases of the junction left unmatched. Germline CDR1 is LNHDA and CDR2 is SQIVND (reference sequence). V gene TRBV19 combines with J gene TRBJ1-6, with 7 bases aligning to TRBD1. Sequences were obtained from PBMCs. The receptor was isolated from a man in his forties or fifties in good health and CMV-seronegative. The CDR3 here is CATASGGQAYNSPLHF. The CDR3, as DNA: TGTGCCACCGCCTCGGGTGGACAGGCCTATAATTCACCCCTCCACTTT.